These 19 T cell receptor beta chains share one sample of origin, sequenced in a study of cytomegalovirus exposure and HLA in healthy donors. The PCR employed 60 Vbeta primers together with 13 Jbeta primers. Assay: immunoSEQ multiplex PCR; the TCRdb copy retains only in-frame clones and omits some. The repertoire holds about 65,000 clones, with approximately 60% as singletons. The sample taken for sequencing was PBMCs. Receptor source: a man aged 30-40 years in good health and CMV-seronegative.

This chain joins TRBV5-6 and TRBJ2-7, with 7 bases fitting TRBD1. CDR1 is SGHDT, CDR2 YYEEEE, per germline. The CDR3 spans 16 residues. Unmatched junction bases numbered 10, after V lost 2 bases and J lost 2 bases. The CDR3 coding sequence is TGTGCCAGCAGCTTTCATACAGGGGAGTCTCCCTACGAGCAGTACTTC. This gives the protein CASSFHTGESPYEQYF.

This clone was observed a few times. CDR3 sequence (DNA): TGTGCCAGCAGCTTGCGTACAGGGACCGGCACAGATACGCAGTATTTT. This sequence encodes CASSLRTGTGTDTQYF. The gene calls are TRBV5-4 and TRBJ2-3; D might be TRBD1 (6 bases). Germline V gene sequence: CDR1 SGHNT, CDR2 YYREEE (reference sequence). V lost 1 base and J 1 base, leaving 13 bases between the germline ends. The CDR3 covers 16 residues.

CDR3 in DNA: TGTGCCAGCAGCCCGGGGGCGGGGGGGATTTTTCGGGTTGAGCAGTTCTTC. This gives the protein CASSPGAGGIFRVEQFF. This rearrangement joins TRBV7-2 to TRBJ2-1; 9 bases are a match to TRBD2. Looked up from germline, CDR1 is SGHTA and CDR2 is FQGNSA. This CDR3 region has 17 residues. J lost 9 bases, V lost 5 bases, and 17 bases had no gene match. The full variable domain, rest sourced from reference TRBV7-2 and TRBJ2-1, is GAGVSQSPSNKVTEKGKDVELRCDPISGHTALYWYRQSLGQGLEFLIYFQGNSAPDKSGLPSDRFSAERTGGSVSTLTIQRTQQEDSAVYLCASSPGAGGIFRVEQFFGPGTRLTVL.

The V and J genes are TRBV7-2 and TRBJ1-1; tentative D call: TRBD1 (5 bases). Trimming took 1 base from V and 1 from J, leaving 10 bases between them. CDR3 length: 15 amino acids. CDR1 is SGHTA and CDR2 is FQGNSA in the germline V gene. CDR3: CASSLVETGNTEAFF. CDR3 DNA: TGTGCCAGCAGCTTAGTGGAAACAGGGAACACTGAAGCTTTCTTT.

This clone showed up just a few times. The chain employs TRBV2 and TRBJ1-5, with 9 bases matching TRBD1. Germline V gene data show CDR1 as SNHLY and CDR2 as FYNNEI. Unmatched junction bases numbered 12, after V lost 3 bases and J lost 6 bases. The CDR3 spans 17 residues. CDR3 region: CASSDEPGQGRGQPQHF. DNA for the CDR3: TGTGCCAGCAGTGATGAACCGGGACAGGGTCGGGGTCAGCCCCAGCATTTT.

This clone was observed a few times. The V call is TRBV5-1, the J call TRBJ2-6; a weak D match, TRBD1 (6 bases). The CDR3 totals 15 residues. With 4 bases removed from V and 4 bases from J, the gap between germline ends came to 12 bases. Germline V lookup: CDR1 SGHRS, CDR2 YFSETQ. The CDR3 sequence: CASSVVRGGANVLTF. CDR3 DNA sequence: TGCGCCAGCAGCGTCGTCAGGGGAGGGGCCAACGTCCTGACTTTC.

This clone was observed a handful of times. The chain employs TRBV9 and TRBJ2-7, with TRBD2 matching over 10 bases. The CDR3 has 15 residues. After removal of 4 bases from V and 3 bases from J, the junction contained 7 bases not matched to a gene. Germline lookup yields CDR1 SGDLS and CDR2 YYNGEE. The CDR3 region has the DNA TGTGCCAGCAGCCCCCTAGCGGGGGCGAACTACGAGCAGTACTTC. Its translation: CASSPLAGANYEQYF.

The J gene is TRBJ1-1, the V gene TRBV4-1; TRBD1 might be the D (6 bases). The germline gives CDR1 MGHRA, CDR2 YSYEKL. The CDR3 contains 13 residues. V lost 6 bases, J lost 0 bases, and 8 bases lay in between. In nucleotides, the CDR3 is TGCGCCAGCAGGACAGGCGTGAACACTGAAGCTTTCTTT. Translating it yields CASRTGVNTEAFF.

The chain couples TRBV5-1 to TRBJ1-6, with 7 bases that match TRBD1. This CDR3 has 16 amino acids. CDR1 and CDR2 (germline): SGHRS, YFSETQ. V was clipped by 0 bases and J by 7 bases; unmatched bases: 7. The CDR3 DNA reads as TGCGCCAGCAGCTTGGGCAGGACAGGATTAAATTCACCCCTCCACTTT. This gives the protein CASSLGRTGLNSPLHF.

This chain joins TRBV29-1 and TRBJ1-4, with 7 bases aligning to TRBD1. V lost 6 bases, J lost 8 bases, and 9 bases stayed unmatched. The length of the CDR3 is 13 residues. Germline CDR1 is SQVTM and CDR2 is ANQGSEA. This CDR3 is CSVVRDREEKLFF. CDR3 nucleotide sequence: TGCAGCGTGGTTAGGGACAGAGAAGAAAAACTGTTTTTT.

The genes are TRBV7-9 and TRBJ2-3, with 13 bases matching TRBD2. The germline gives CDR1 SEHNR, CDR2 FQNEAQ (reference sequence). This CDR3 spans 16 amino acids. With V trimmed by 5 bases and J by 6 bases, 8 bases remained unmatched. CDR3 DNA sequence: TGTGCCAGCAGCAATAGACTAGCGGGGGGATCCGATACGCAGTATTTT. Translation gives CASSNRLAGGSDTQYF.

The chain is built from TRBV18 and TRBJ1-4, with unresolved D. V was clipped by 5 bases and J by 11 bases, with 12 bases between them. Looked up from germline, CDR1 is KGHSH and CDR2 is LQKENI. The CDR3 is 12 residues long. CDR3 amino acids: CASSDYYSKLFF. Written as DNA, the CDR3 is TGTGCCAGCTCAGACTATTACAGCAAACTGTTTTTT. Based on the CDR3 plus reference TRBV18 and TRBJ1-4, the full variable domain is NAGVMQNPRHLVRRRGQEARLRCSPMKGHSHVYWYRQLPEEGLKFMVYLQKENIIDESGMPKERFSAEFPKEGPSILRIQQVVRGDSAAYFCASSDYYSKLFFGSGTQLSVL.

This sequence joins TRBV9 and TRBJ2-3; 10 nucleotides align to TRBD1. V lost 6 bases and J lost 3; bases outside the gene matches: 4. The CDR3 extends over 14 amino acids. Germline V lookup: CDR1 SGDLS, CDR2 YYNGEE. The CDR3 sequence is CASNRDRGTDTQYF. For the CDR3, the DNA is TGTGCCAGCAACCGGGACAGGGGAACAGATACGCAGTATTTT.

The J gene is TRBJ2-5, the V gene TRBV5-1; D gene unclear. The V gene lost 2 bases and the J gene lost 0 bases, with 8 bases spanning the gap. Germline V CDR1 and CDR2: SGHRS, YFSETQ. This CDR3 comprises 14 residues. CDR3 nucleotides: TGCGCCAGCAGCTTAGACACGAACCAAGAGACCCAGTACTTC. Amino acids: CASSLDTNQETQYF.

This clone has a handful of counts. The J gene is TRBJ1-1, the V gene TRBV6-4, with D maybe TRBD1 (6 bases). Between the trimmed V and J ends, which lost 4 bases and 3 bases, there was a span of 21 bases. The CDR3 consists of 17 residues. Germline V gene sequence: CDR1 MRHNA, CDR2 SNTAGT. This CDR3 reads CASSGQVARPIDTEAFF. In DNA, the CDR3 is TGTGCCAGCAGTGGACAGGTAGCTCGGCCTATCGACACTGAAGCTTTCTTT.

V and J are TRBV10-3 and TRBJ1-1; 8 nucleotides line up with TRBD1. The V gene's germline CDR1 is ENHRY and CDR2 SYGVKD. V lost 6 bases to trimming and J lost 1 base; unmatched junction nucleotides: 4. CDR3 size: 14 residues. CDR3 DNA sequence: TGTGCCATCAGCGGACAGGGCGGGAACACTGAAGCTTTCTTT. Its translation is CAISGQGGNTEAFF.

This clone occurred a few times. The rearrangement links TRBV5-6 to TRBJ2-5; TRBD1 is a possible D gene (6 bases). This CDR3 is 13 amino acids long. Per the germline V gene, CDR1 is SGHDT and CDR2 is YYEEEE. Trimming left V 1 base short and J 5 bases short, with 9 bases between. As DNA, the CDR3 is TGTGCCAGCAGCTTGACAGGGACGGAGACCCAGTACTTC. Its translation: CASSLTGTETQYF.

Comments on this clone: One junction end does not reproduce the germline sequence, and a read error may be involved. This chain uses TRBV7-9 with TRBJ1-2, with no clear D. Per germline, CDR1 SEHNR and CDR2 FQNEAQ (reference sequence). The CDR3 runs to 14 residues. The CDR3 region is CASSPLLSGIAWSF. As DNA, the CDR3 is TGTGCCAGCAGCCCCCTTCTCTCTGGCATTGCCTGGAGCTTC.

The chain uses TRBV19 and TRBJ2-2; a possible D gene is TRBD2 (5 bases). The germline V gene encodes CDR1 LNHDA and CDR2 SQIVND (reference sequence). V lost 0 bases and J 5 bases, leaving 10 bases between the germline ends. CDR3 size: 15 residues. CDR3 region: CASSIDPGKTGELFF. DNA of the CDR3: TGTGCCAGTAGTATAGATCCGGGGAAAACCGGGGAGCTGTTTTTT.